The clone carrying this TCR beta chain was picked up many times. Its antigen is currently unknown. The read halts 3 residues ahead of the CDR3 end, with the missing end drawn from the germline J gene. Heparinized whole blood, about 4.5 to 8.5 ml, came from each donor. Between the trimmed V and J ends, which lost 1 base and 3 bases, there was a span of 7 bases. Looked up from germline, CDR1 is LNHDA and CDR2 is SQIVND (reference sequence). This CDR3 has 14 residues. This sample was included in a study of T cell clonality in common variable immunodeficiency. Some clones are missing from TCRdb's copy, which holds only in-frame ones; the method was immunoSEQ multiplex PCR. The data show about 43,000 clones, with none appearing a single time. Study-wide results and limits: Compared with healthy controls, CVID subjects showed increased TCRbeta clonality, mostly in about a third. The cause of increased CVID clonality remains unclear without subpopulation sequencing. Fewer TCRbeta clones were shared among CVID subjects than controls.

The rearrangement links TRBV19 to TRBJ2-1; D is uncertain. Sequenced sample: peripheral blood mononuclear cells. The TCR was taken from a person between 18 and 69 years old in good health. The CDR3 region is CASSIGADYNEQFF. Incomplete CDR3 DNA: TGTGCCAGTAGTATAGGGGCCGACTACAATGAG.